This T cell receptor beta chain was identified during a study of blood T cell repertoires in COVID-19. The data were produced by immunoSEQ multiplex PCR, yet TCRdb's version contains in-frame clones alone and is incomplete. Seen here are 150,000 to 200,000 clones, approximately 73% observed once, and the top ten hold about a sixth. Germline V gives CDR1 SGHDT, CDR2 YYEEEE. Trimming shortened V by 3 bases and J by 1 base, and 7 bases separated the two germline ends. CDR3 length equals 13 residues. The receptor was isolated from a woman aged 45-59 years with acute COVID-19. The chain links TRBV5-6 to TRBJ1-1, with unresolved D. The sample comprised PBMCs or T cells enriched from blood (not recorded which). This chain's CDR3 is CASSSSRNTEAFF. As DNA, the CDR3 is TGTGCCAGCAGCTCCTCGCGGAACACTGAAGCTTTCTTT.